The 31 T cell receptor beta chains below come from one sample, sequenced in a study of shared clonotypes between healthy human individuals (dated by TCRdb to 2020 to 2022). The method behind the library was the immunoSEQ multiplex PCR assay. Sourced from immuneACCESS, this table was stored by TCRdb with only in-frame sequences that have V and J called. A share of the clones is absent; for the studies checked, an unresolved V gene accounts for under half, and the remainder has no known explanation. A total of approximately 1,000,000 clones appear in this sample, 70% to 80% of them only once. Under 0.6% of the sample is in the top ten clones. Sample: memory CD4+ T cells from PBMCs. According to the study, the label for this sample's cell subset or site signals: CD45RA-negative fraction. The receptors shown here come from a man aged 18 to 29 in good health. Some clones in this sample may be carry-over from other donors' samples.

The CDR3 nucleotides read TGTGCCAGCAGCTTAGTTACTAGGACTAGCGGGAGTTCAGATACGCAGTATTTT. Translating it yields CASSLVTRTSGSSDTQYF. This chain joins TRBV7-2 and TRBJ2-3, with TRBD2 matching 13 bases. Trimming took 1 base from V and 4 from J; bases not matched to a gene: 8. The CDR3 runs 18 residues. The germline V gene has CDR1 SGHTA and CDR2 FQGNSA.

The chain employs TRBV18 and TRBJ2-7; D unclear. The CDR3 has 14 amino acids. Per the germline V gene, CDR1 is KGHSH and CDR2 is LQKENI. Trimming pared 2 bases from V and 2 bases from J, leaving 10 bases between. The CDR3 DNA follows: TGTGCCAGCTCACCAATCTCAGGAACCTACGAGCAGTACTTC. Amino acids: CASSPISGTYEQYF.

The V and J genes are TRBV30 and TRBJ1-2; no reliable D call. CDR3 size: 17 residues. Trimming removed 0 bases from V and 0 bases from J, with 17 bases in between. Germline lookup yields CDR1 GTSNPN and CDR2 SVGIG (reference sequence). CDR3 DNA: TGTGCCTGGAGTGTCTCCATAAACCCTACAGCTAACTATGGCTACACCTTC. This codes for CAWSVSINPTANYGYTF.

The chain has TRBV9 and TRBJ1-5; possible D gene TRBD1, 5 bases. V shed 1 base and J shed 4 bases, with 12 bases lying between them. The CDR3 is made up of 15 amino acids. Germline V CDR1 and CDR2: SGDLS, YYNGEE. The CDR3 bases are TGTGCCAGCAGCGTATCGGCAGGGAAGAATCAGCCCCAGCATTTT. The encoded protein is CASSVSAGKNQPQHF.

The chain has TRBV5-1 and TRBJ1-2; a possible D gene is TRBD1 (5 bases). Trimming took 0 bases from V and 5 from J, leaving 8 bases between them. CDR3 length equals 13 residues. Germline V gene data show CDR1 as SGHRS and CDR2 as YFSETQ. Here the CDR3 DNA reads TGCGCCAGCAGCTTGGACAGGACATATGGCTACACCTTC. This gives the protein CASSLDRTYGYTF.

This chain connects TRBV18 to TRBJ1-5; D not resolved. This CDR3 spans 12 amino acids. The V gene lost 11 bases and the J gene lost 0 bases, with 8 bases spanning the gap. The germline gives CDR1 KGHSH, CDR2 LQKENI. In nucleotides, the CDR3 is TGTGCCGTCGATACTAGCAATCAGCCCCAGCATTTT. This sequence encodes CAVDTSNQPQHF. The whole variable domain, filled in from reference TRBV18 and TRBJ1-5, reads NAGVMQNPRHLVRRRGQEARLRCSPMKGHSHVYWYRQLPEEGLKFMVYLQKENIIDESGMPKERFSAEFPKEGPSILRIQQVVRGDSAAYFCAVDTSNQPQHFGDGTRLSIL.

J is TRBJ1-1 and V is TRBV11-3; unclear D gene. Trimming stripped 5 bases from V and 4 bases from J, with 14 bases between. From germline, CDR1 is SGHNT and CDR2 YENEEA. CDR3 length equals 14 residues. In DNA form, the CDR3 reads TGTGCCAGCAGCGGCAGTCCCCTGGGCACTGAAGCTTTCTTT. Its translation: CASSGSPLGTEAFF. The full variable domain, its missing parts supplied by reference TRBV11-3 and TRBJ1-1, is EAGVVQSPRYKIIEKKQPVAFWCNPISGHNTLYWYLQNLGQGPELLIRYENEEAVDDSQLPKDRFSAERLKGVDSTLKIQPAELGDSAVYLCASSGSPLGTEAFFGQGTRLTVV.

In nucleotides, the CDR3 is TGTGCCAGCAGTGTTCGGCCGGCAGGGGGCGTTTCTACTAATGAAAAACTGTTTTTT. It translates to CASSVRPAGGVSTNEKLFF. The rearrangement uses TRBV6-1 and TRBJ1-4, with 8 bases lining up with TRBD1. The trim removed 4 bases at V and 2 bases at J, leaving 15 bases unmatched. CDR1 is MNHNS and CDR2 is SASEGT in the germline V gene. The CDR3 runs 19 residues.

This clone was counted once. For the CDR3, the DNA is TGTGCCAGCAGCCCTCGTTACCTCCGAGGTTTAGCAACTAATGAAAAACTGTTTTTT. Protein: CASSPRYLRGLATNEKLFF. The J gene is TRBJ1-4, the V gene TRBV11-2; no definite D call. The germline V gene encodes CDR1 SGHAT and CDR2 FQNNGV. V lost 5 bases and J 0 bases, leaving 22 bases between the germline ends. The CDR3 extends over 19 amino acids.

Details on this clone: The identical CDR3 is also encoded by other nucleotide sequences in the sample. The chain couples TRBV7-2 to TRBJ1-1, with D perhaps TRBD1 (5 bases). CDR1 SGHTA and CDR2 FQGNSA come from the germline V gene. Trimming left V 1 base short and J 4 bases short, with 10 bases between. There are 14 residues in the CDR3. The CDR3 spells CASSLEGRGTEAFF. The CDR3 DNA reads TGTGCCAGCAGCTTAGAGGGTAGGGGCACTGAAGCTTTCTTT.

The V gene is TRBV27, the J gene TRBJ2-3, with unresolved D. CDR3 length equals 14 residues. From germline, CDR1 is MNHEY and CDR2 SMNVEV (reference sequence). Trimming stripped 6 bases from V and 4 bases from J, with 14 bases between. As DNA, the CDR3 is TGTGCCAGCAGCTGGGCGGCTGAGGCAGATACGCAGTATTTT. Translation: CASSWAAEADTQYF.

The genes are TRBV7-9 and TRBJ2-7; 9 nucleotides line up with TRBD2. The junction had 10 bases not matched to a gene; V was cut back by 1 base and J by 0 bases. The CDR3 contains 18 residues. The germline V gene has CDR1 SEHNR and CDR2 FQNEAQ (reference sequence). The CDR3 nucleotides read TGTGCCAGCAGCTTAGTAGGTTGGACTAGCGCTAGCTCCTACGAGCAGTACTTC. Protein product: CASSLVGWTSASSYEQYF.

This clone has a single count. The genes are TRBV7-2 and TRBJ1-1; unclear D gene. Germline loops: CDR1 SGHTA, CDR2 FQGNSA. CDR3 size: 14 residues. The V and J ends lost 5 bases and 7 bases respectively, with 17 bases between them. CDR3 region: CASSVLGLYGEAFF. CDR3 DNA: TGTGCCAGCAGCGTACTCGGCCTTTACGGTGAAGCTTTCTTT.

This clone was counted a few times. The chain uses TRBV29-1 and TRBJ2-5; D remains unclear. The CDR3 extends over 11 amino acids. The V and J ends lost 4 bases and 5 bases respectively, with 8 bases between them. Germline-derived CDR1 and CDR2 are SQVTM and ANQGSEA. The CDR3 protein is CSVGFKETQYF. The CDR3 nucleotides are TGCAGCGTTGGATTCAAGGAGACCCAGTACTTC.

The chain employs TRBV28 and TRBJ2-7; D not certain. Germline values: CDR1 MDHEN, CDR2 SYDVKM. CDR3 length: 15 amino acids. Trimming removed 10 bases from V and 2 bases from J, with 21 bases in between. The CDR3 sequence: CATVLGLSTTYEQYF. The CDR3 nucleotides read TGTGCCACGGTCCTGGGCCTCTCAACTACCTACGAGCAGTACTTC.

This clone appeared a single time. The chain links TRBV28 to TRBJ2-5; D is perhaps TRBD1 (5 bases). The length of the CDR3 is 13 residues. Germline values: CDR1 MDHEN, CDR2 SYDVKM. V gave up 4 bases and J gave up 5 bases, with 11 bases separating them. CDR3 in amino acids: CASSSPGLETQYF. CDR3 nucleotide sequence: TGTGCCAGCAGTTCCCCAGGGCTCGAGACCCAGTACTTC.

CDR3 sequence: CASSLHADTQYF. CDR3 nucleotides: TGTGCCAGCAGCTTGCACGCAGATACGCAGTATTTT. The chain recombines TRBV5-5 with TRBJ2-3; the D is unclear. Germline V CDR1 and CDR2: SGHKS, YYEKEE (reference sequence). CDR3 length equals 12 residues. Trimming shortened V by 1 base and J by 4 bases, and 4 bases separated the two germline ends.

The chain carries TRBV27 and TRBJ1-1; 11 nucleotides match TRBD1. After removal of 2 bases from V and 0 bases from J, the junction contained 5 bases not matched to a gene. The CDR3 length is 17 residues. CDR1 and CDR2 (germline): MNHEY, SMNVEV (reference sequence). This CDR3 is CASSLTRDRGLNTEAFF. CDR3 bases: TGTGCCAGCAGTTTAACCCGGGACAGGGGGTTGAACACTGAAGCTTTCTTT.

The rearrangement uses TRBV15 and TRBJ2-1; 8 bases line up with TRBD1. The germline gives CDR1 LNHNV, CDR2 YYDKDF (reference sequence). This CDR3 is 16 amino acids long. J lost 6 bases, V lost 0 bases, and 7 bases had no gene match. In DNA form, the CDR3 reads TGTGCCACCAGCAGAGACCTACAGGGGGGCATCAATGAGCAGTTCTTC. Amino acids: CATSRDLQGGINEQFF.

The chain recombines TRBV19 with TRBJ2-2; 12 bases map to TRBD2. Germline CDR1 reads LNHDA; CDR2 reads SQIVND (reference sequence). The V segment lost 5 bases and the J segment 9 bases; nucleotides outside the gene matches: 7. The length of the CDR3 is 15 residues. CDR3 protein: CASSGQTSGSRELFF. As DNA, the CDR3 is TGTGCCAGTAGTGGACAGACTAGCGGGAGCCGGGAGCTGTTTTTT.

The genes are TRBV4-1 and TRBJ1-4, with 10 positions matching TRBD1. V lost 5 bases and J lost 7; bases outside the gene matches: 4. The CDR3 spans 14 residues. The germline gives CDR1 MGHRA, CDR2 YSYEKL. CDR3 in amino acids: CASSVDRGREKLFF. The CDR3 DNA reads TGCGCCAGCAGCGTCGACAGGGGGCGTGAAAAACTGTTTTTT.

This clone was seen a single time. J is TRBJ1-3 and V is TRBV5-6; D is unresolved. Trimming left V 0 bases short and J 7 bases short, with 8 bases between. Germline CDR1 and CDR2: SGHDT and YYEEEE. CDR3 size: 13 residues. CDR3 residues: CASSLGSWNTIYF. The CDR3 coding sequence is TGTGCCAGCAGCTTGGGCTCATGGAACACCATATATTTT.

V and J are TRBV5-4 and TRBJ2-5, with D maybe TRBD1 (5 bases). This CDR3 is 16 amino acids long. Trimming took off 1 base at V and 1 base at J, with 14 bases between the two ends. Germline CDR1 SGHNT, CDR2 YYREEE (reference sequence). This chain's CDR3 is CASSLPQGAIQETQYF. The CDR3 nucleotides read TGTGCCAGCAGCTTGCCCCAGGGTGCCATCCAAGAGACCCAGTACTTC.

This clone appeared a few times. This chain uses TRBV30 with TRBJ2-5; 13 bases are a match to TRBD2. After removal of 4 bases from V and 6 bases from J, the junction contained 8 bases not matched to a gene. CDR1 and CDR2 from the germline V gene are GTSNPN and SVGIG (reference sequence). The CDR3 spans 15 residues. The CDR3 here is CAWTTSGRAMKTQYF. CDR3 bases: TGTGCCTGGACTACTAGCGGGAGGGCTATGAAGACCCAGTACTTC.

This clone occurred a few times. The chain uses TRBV11-3 and TRBJ2-7; 9 bases match TRBD2. The CDR3 is made up of 20 amino acids. The V gene's germline CDR1 is SGHNT and CDR2 YENEEA. V dropped 1 base and J dropped 3; count of bases not matched to a gene: 19. CDR3 loop: CASSLVGGTSGYQTLYEQYF. The CDR3 DNA reads as TGTGCCAGCAGCTTAGTCGGGGGAACTAGCGGGTACCAAACCCTCTACGAGCAGTACTTC.

A word on this clone: This may be a read error: a much more frequent sequence differs by one nucleotide. This chain links TRBV6-5 with TRBJ1-2; D unclear. CDR1 and CDR2 from the germline V gene are MNHEY and SVGAGI. The CDR3 runs to 14 residues. The CDR3 nucleotides are TGTGCCAGCAGTTACAAGGCGGGAAACTATGGCAACACCTTC. It yields the protein CASSYKAGNYGNTF.

The rearrangement joins TRBV18 to TRBJ2-7, with a possible D match to TRBD2 (5 bases). CDR1 and CDR2 (germline): KGHSH, LQKENI. With 1 base removed from V and 0 bases from J, the gap between germline ends came to 16 bases. The CDR3 has 17 amino acids. The CDR3 bases are TGTGCCAGCTCACCACGGGCGGGCGGAGTGAGCTCCTACGAGCAGTACTTC. Its translation is CASSPRAGGVSSYEQYF.

J is TRBJ1-3 and V is TRBV7-8; D gene uncertain. This CDR3 region has 16 residues. V was clipped by 1 base and J by 0 bases, with 10 bases between them. Germline V gene lookup returns CDR1 SGHVS and CDR2 FQNEAQ. The CDR3 region has the DNA TGTGCCAGCAGCTTAGGGGCCAGTCGCTCTGGAAACACCATATATTTT. This encodes CASSLGASRSGNTIYF.

The sample holds one count of this clone. The chain uses TRBV5-1 and TRBJ2-1, with D uncertain. The CDR3 covers 13 residues. The V gene's germline CDR1 is SGHRS and CDR2 YFSETQ. Trimming pared 8 bases from V and 7 bases from J, leaving 16 bases between. This CDR3 is CASTRGVGNEQFF. Written as DNA, the CDR3 is TGCGCCAGTACCCGAGGAGTGGGAAATGAGCAGTTCTTC.

V and J are TRBV28 and TRBJ2-7; 7 bases match TRBD1. CDR1 and CDR2 (germline): MDHEN, SYDVKM. The CDR3 length is 12 residues. The CDR3 bases are TGTGCAACTAATGACAGGGTCCACGAGCAGTACTTC. It codes for CATNDRVHEQYF.

This chain links TRBV9 with TRBJ2-7; D is possibly TRBD1 (6 bases). V lost 0 bases and J 6 bases, leaving 10 bases between the germline ends. This CDR3 region has 13 residues. Germline values: CDR1 SGDLS, CDR2 YYNGEE. The CDR3 loop reads CASSVVPGVEQYF. For the CDR3, the DNA is TGTGCCAGCAGCGTAGTACCAGGGGTCGAGCAGTACTTC.